The entry below gives a single TCR beta chain sequence along with its context. Measured with immunoSEQ multiplex PCR; TCRdb has only the in-frame clones, and not every one. This table has 91,000 or so clones, approximately 93% appearing once. The data were obtained in a study of T cell changes during pregnancy in multiple sclerosis. The sample was peripheral blood, taken after pregnancy. The sequence was collected from a female donor with multiple sclerosis, enrolled in a pregnancy study.

The CDR3 DNA reads TGTGCCAGCAGCTTAGCCCGGACAGGGATCAACGAGCAGTACTTC. Translation: CASSLARTGINEQYF. J is TRBJ2-7 and V is TRBV11-1; 8 positions match TRBD1. The CDR3 spans 15 residues. The junction had 6 bases not matched to a gene; V was cut back by 0 bases and J by 5 bases. Germline V lookup: CDR1 SGHAT, CDR2 FQDESV (reference sequence).